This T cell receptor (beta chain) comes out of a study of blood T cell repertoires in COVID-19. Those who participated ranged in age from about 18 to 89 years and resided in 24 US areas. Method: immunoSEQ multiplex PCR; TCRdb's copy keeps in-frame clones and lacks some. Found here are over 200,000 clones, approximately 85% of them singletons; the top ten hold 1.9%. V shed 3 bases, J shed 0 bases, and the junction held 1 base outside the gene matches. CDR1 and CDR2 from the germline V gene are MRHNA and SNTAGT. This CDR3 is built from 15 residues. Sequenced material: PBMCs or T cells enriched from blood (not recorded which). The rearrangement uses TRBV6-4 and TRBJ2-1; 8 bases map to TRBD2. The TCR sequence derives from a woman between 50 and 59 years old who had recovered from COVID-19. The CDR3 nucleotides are TGTGCCAGCAGTGAGAGCGGGGGCTCCTACAATGAGCAGTTCTTC. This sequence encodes CASSESGGSYNEQFF.